Given below is one TCR beta chain in context. The antigen remains unidentified. The data originate from a study of response to subunit inactivated influenza vaccine. Overall study results and limits: The authors suggested that every seasonal influenza vaccination recruits few new T cells.

One entry per CDR3 protein results from TCRdb running MiXCR on the RT-PCR reads. The sample consists of approximately 500,000 distinct CDR3 sequences, 10% to 15% of them appearing once. The source material was PBMCs from blood, sampled about 40 days after vaccination. The sequence was obtained from a man aged 50 or older who received an inactivated influenza vaccine.

The CDR3 DNA is TGTGCCAGCAGCTTAAGTCCAGCGAACACCGGGGAGCTGTTTTTT. As protein: CASSLSPANTGELFF. This chain uses TRBV7-3 with TRBJ2-2, with D hard to call. The CDR3 runs 15 residues. Looked up from germline, CDR1 is SGHTA and CDR2 is FQGTGA. The V gene lost 1 base and the J gene lost 0 bases, with 6 bases spanning the gap.